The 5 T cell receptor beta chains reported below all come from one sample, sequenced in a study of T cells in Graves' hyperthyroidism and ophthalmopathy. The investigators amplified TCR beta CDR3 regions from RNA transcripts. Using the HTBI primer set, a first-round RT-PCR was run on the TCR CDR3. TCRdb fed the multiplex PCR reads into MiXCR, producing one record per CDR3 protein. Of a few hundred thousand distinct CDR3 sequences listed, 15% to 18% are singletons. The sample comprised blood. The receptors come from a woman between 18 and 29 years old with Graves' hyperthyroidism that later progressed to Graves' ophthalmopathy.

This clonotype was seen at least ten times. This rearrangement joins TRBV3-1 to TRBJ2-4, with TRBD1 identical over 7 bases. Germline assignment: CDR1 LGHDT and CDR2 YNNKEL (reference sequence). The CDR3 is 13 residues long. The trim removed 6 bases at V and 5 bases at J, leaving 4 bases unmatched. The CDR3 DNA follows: TGTGCCAGCAGACACAGGGGCGAAAACATTCAGTACTTC. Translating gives CASRHRGENIQYF.

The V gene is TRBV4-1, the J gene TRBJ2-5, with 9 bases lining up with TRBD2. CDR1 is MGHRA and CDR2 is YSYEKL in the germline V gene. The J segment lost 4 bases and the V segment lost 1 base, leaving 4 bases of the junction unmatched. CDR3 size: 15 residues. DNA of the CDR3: TGCGCCAGCAGCCAAGGATCTAGCGGGGTAGAGACCCAGTACTTC. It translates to CASSQGSSGVETQYF.

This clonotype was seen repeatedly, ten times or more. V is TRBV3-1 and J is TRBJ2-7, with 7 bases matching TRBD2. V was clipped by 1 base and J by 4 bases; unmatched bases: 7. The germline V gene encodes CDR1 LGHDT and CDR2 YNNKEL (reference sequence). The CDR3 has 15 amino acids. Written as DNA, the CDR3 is TGTGCCAGCAGCCAAGCCTTGGTAGCGGGTTACGAGCAGTACTTC. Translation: CASSQALVAGYEQYF.

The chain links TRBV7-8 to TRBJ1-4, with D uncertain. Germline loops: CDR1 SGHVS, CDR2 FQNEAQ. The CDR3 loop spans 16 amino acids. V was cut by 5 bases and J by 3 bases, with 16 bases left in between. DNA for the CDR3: TGTGCCAGCAGCCACCTAACCGGGAAGGCTAATGAAAAACTGTTTTTT. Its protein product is CASSHLTGKANEKLFF.

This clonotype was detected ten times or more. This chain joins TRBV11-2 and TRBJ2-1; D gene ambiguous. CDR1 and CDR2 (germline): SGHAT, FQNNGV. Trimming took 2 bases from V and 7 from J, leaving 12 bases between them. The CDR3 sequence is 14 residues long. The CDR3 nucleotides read TGTGCCAGCAGCTTACAGTTGACCGGGAATGAGCAGTTCTTC. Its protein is CASSLQLTGNEQFF.